The sequence of this T cell receptor (beta chain) was determined in a study of cytomegalovirus exposure and HLA in healthy donors. The wider study: One earlier analysis, a look at 150 million to 200 million T cells, found some 120 million unique TCR beta sequences.

On this clone: Its antigen remains unknown. The junction departs from germline at one end; a sequencing error may be responsible.

Amplification used 60 Vbeta primers and 13 Jbeta primers. Clones were sequenced by immunoSEQ multiplex PCR, and TCRdb holds only the in-frame ones, with some missing. The table shows some 130,000 clones, with around 80% occurring only once. Study outcomes and limitations: At a 0.05 false discovery rate, a later analysis found about 17,000 TCR beta sequences to be associated with HLA alleles.

This CDR3 has 12 residues. Germline V lookup: CDR1 SEHNR, CDR2 FQNEAQ (reference sequence). The source is a man aged 30 to 45 in good health. The V gene is TRBV7-9, the J gene TRBJ1-1, with D uncertain. The sample comprised PBMCs. The CDR3 protein is CSSSLGYSEAFF. The CDR3 coding sequence is TGTTCCAGCAGCTTAGGTTATTCTGAAGCTTTCTTT.